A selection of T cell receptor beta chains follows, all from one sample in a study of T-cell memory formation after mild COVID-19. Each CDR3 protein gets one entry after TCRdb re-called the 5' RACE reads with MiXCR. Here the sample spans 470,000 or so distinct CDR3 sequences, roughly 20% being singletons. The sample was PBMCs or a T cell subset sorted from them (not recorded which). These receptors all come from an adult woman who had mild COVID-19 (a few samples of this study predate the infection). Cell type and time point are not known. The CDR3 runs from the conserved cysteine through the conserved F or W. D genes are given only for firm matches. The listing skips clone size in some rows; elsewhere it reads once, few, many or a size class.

TGTGCCAGCGGGGAGGTTGGGCCTGGGGCCAACGTCCTGACTTTC	CASGEVGPGANVLTF	TRBV25-1	TRBJ2-6	few	NA
TGTGCCATCAGCCAATGGACTAGCGGGAACGCAGATACGCAGTATTTT	CAISQWTSGNADTQYF	TRBV10-3	TRBJ2-3	NA	TRBD2
TGTGCCAGCAGCTTAGATTTCGGCAGTAGCGGCTATGGCTACACCTTC	CASSLDFGSSGYGYTF	TRBV7-9	TRBJ1-2	few	NA
TGTGCCAGCAGCCGTACTAGAAAACTCACAGATACGCAGTATTTT	CASSRTRKLTDTQYF	TRBV6-5	TRBJ2-3	NA	NA
TGCAGCGTTGCGGGCAGGGTTGGCGATACGCAGTATTTT	CSVAGRVGDTQYF	TRBV29-1	TRBJ2-3	few	NA
TGTGCCAGCAGCTGGGGGGGATCCCAAGAGACCCAGTACTTC	CASSWGGSQETQYF	TRBV7-6	TRBJ2-5	many	TRBD2
TGTGCCAGCAGCTTTAGCGGGAGGGCCCTAAACTTGGCCCAGTACTTC	CASSFSGRALNLAQYF	TRBV7-2	TRBJ2-5	many	TRBD2
TGTGCCAGCAGTGAATACCGGGAGGGCACAGATACGCAGTATTTT	CASSEYREGTDTQYF	TRBV25-1	TRBJ2-3	NA	TRBD2
TGTGCCAGCGGGACAAGTTCGGGCGCCCCGGATACGCAGTATTTT	CASGTSSGAPDTQYF	TRBV6-1	TRBJ2-3	few	NA
TGTGCCACCAGTGACCCTACGCCGGGACAGGGGCAGGGGACCCAGTACTTC	CATSDPTPGQGQGTQYF	TRBV24-1	TRBJ2-5	few	TRBD1
TGTGCCAGCAGCTTAGGTCCGGTGAGCTCTGGAAACACCATATATTTT	CASSLGPVSSGNTIYF	TRBV7-2	TRBJ1-3	NA	NA
TGTGCCAGCAGCTTAGCCGGGGGGCTTGGATACACAGATACGCAGTATTTT	CASSLAGGLGYTDTQYF	TRBV7-6	TRBJ2-3	few	NA
TGCGCCAGCAGCCAAGACGAGGGAGTGTACAATGAGCAGTTCTTC	CASSQDEGVYNEQFF	TRBV4-3	TRBJ2-1	many	NA
TGCAGTGCTAGGAGCAGGTACTTCAATCAGCCCCAGCATTTT	CSARSRYFNQPQHF	TRBV20-1	TRBJ1-5	NA	NA
TGTGCCAGCAGCACCGAGGGGATATTAGGCTACACCTTC	CASSTEGILGYTF	TRBV12-3/TRBV12-4	TRBJ1-2	many	NA
TGTGCCAGCAGTTTTAGGAGGAGCTCCTACAATGAGCAGTTCTTC	CASSFRRSSYNEQFF	TRBV12-3/TRBV12-4	TRBJ2-1	few	NA
TGTGCCAGCAGCTTCAGGGTCGACTATGGCTACACCTTC	CASSFRVDYGYTF	TRBV7-2	TRBJ1-2	few	NA
TGTGCCAGCAGCTTTGGTAGCGGGGGGCCCACAGATACGCAGTATTTT	CASSFGSGGPTDTQYF	TRBV7-9	TRBJ2-3	NA	TRBD2
TGTGCCACCAAGGGATGGTTCCAAGAGACCCAGTACTTC	CATKGWFQETQYF	TRBV24-1	TRBJ2-5	NA	NA
TGTGCCTGGGTGCCGGGACAGGGCATCTACGAGCAGTACTTC	CAWVPGQGIYEQYF	TRBV30	TRBJ2-7	NA	TRBD1
TGCGCCAGCAGCTTAGACGGGGGGATCTACAATGAGCAGTTCTTC	CASSLDGGIYNEQFF	TRBV5-1	TRBJ2-1	NA	TRBD2
TGCGCCAGCAGCTTAATAGGGGGCAGGAGTACAGATACGCAGTATTTT	CASSLIGGRSTDTQYF	TRBV5-1	TRBJ2-3	NA	TRBD1
TGTGCCAGCCGGGTAGGGGGGGTGGATTCACCCCTCCACTTT	CASRVGGVDSPLHF	TRBV27	TRBJ1-6	few	NA
TGTGCCAGCAGTAACACCCCGGCCACCCAAGAGACCCAGTACTTC	CASSNTPATQETQYF	TRBV6-4	TRBJ2-5	few	NA
TGTGCCAGCAGGCGGGACAGTCAACAGTACTTC	CASRRDSQQYF	TRBV7-9	TRBJ2-7	NA	NA
TGTGCCAGCAGGGTCTCCTCTGGGGCCAACGTCCTGACTTTC	CASRVSSGANVLTF	TRBV12-3/TRBV12-4	TRBJ2-6	NA	NA
TGTGCCAGCAATCCGGGGAGCACAGATACGCAGTATTTT	CASNPGSTDTQYF	TRBV5-5	TRBJ2-3	once	NA
TGTGCCAGCAGTTACAAGGAGACAGGGGGCGATGGCTACACCTTC	CASSYKETGGDGYTF	TRBV6-5	TRBJ1-2	NA	TRBD1
TGTGCCAGCAGTTACACCCCGGGACAGGGTAATGAAAAACTGTTTTTT	CASSYTPGQGNEKLFF	TRBV6-2/TRBV6-3	TRBJ1-4	NA	TRBD1
TGTGCCAGCAGTTGGTTTGTGGGACAGAAGAATGAGCAGTTCTTC	CASSWFVGQKNEQFF	TRBV12-3/TRBV12-4	TRBJ2-1	few	TRBD1
TGCGCCAGCAGCCAAGATTTCAGGGGCGAGCAGTACTTC	CASSQDFRGEQYF	TRBV4-3	TRBJ2-7	many	NA
TGTGCCAGCAGCTTACAGGGGACAGTGCTCTCTGGGGCCAACGTCCTGACTTTC	CASSLQGTVLSGANVLTF	TRBV7-2	TRBJ2-6	few	TRBD1
TGTGCCACCAGCACCCGACGGGCTGACACAGATACGCAGTATTTT	CATSTRRADTDTQYF	TRBV15	TRBJ2-3	few	NA
TGTGCCAGCAGTGAATCGCCTAGCGTGGGTGAGCAGTTCTTC	CASSESPSVGEQFF	TRBV2	TRBJ2-1	few	NA
TGCAGTGCTAGAGATCAGGAGACACCCTATGGCTACACCTTC	CSARDQETPYGYTF	TRBV20-1	TRBJ1-2	NA	NA
TGTGCCAGCAGTCCCCCCCAAGTCCAAGAGACCCAGTACTTC	CASSPPQVQETQYF	TRBV5-6	TRBJ2-5	NA	NA
TGCGCCAGCAGCTTATTAACAGGGGCCGGGGCCAACGTCCTGACTTTC	CASSLLTGAGANVLTF	TRBV5-1	TRBJ2-6	few	TRBD1
TGTGCCAGCAGTCGCTCGGGGGGCCGCCCCTACAATGAGCAGTTCTTC	CASSRSGGRPYNEQFF	TRBV3-1	TRBJ2-1	few	NA
TGTGCCAGCAGCTTAGGACTGGGGAGGGGAAGGACAACTAATGAAAAACTGTTTTTT	CASSLGLGRGRTTNEKLFF	TRBV7-9	TRBJ1-4	NA	NA
TGTGCCAGCAGTTCGATCCCGGCTAGCACAGATACGCAGTATTTT	CASSSIPASTDTQYF	TRBV6-5	TRBJ2-3	few	NA
TGTGCCAGCAGCTTAATTGGTACGCGGCGACTAGCGGGAGTCGGGGAGCTGTTTTTT	CASSLIGTRRLAGVGELFF	TRBV7-9	TRBJ2-2	NA	TRBD2
TGTGCCAGCAGTGATGGGACAGGGAGCACAGATACGCAGTATTTT	CASSDGTGSTDTQYF	TRBV6-4	TRBJ2-3	few	TRBD1
TGTGCCAGCAGCTTGTTCCAGCGGGAGGGCCAAGAGCAGTACTTC	CASSLFQREGQEQYF	TRBV5-4	TRBJ2-7	NA	TRBD2